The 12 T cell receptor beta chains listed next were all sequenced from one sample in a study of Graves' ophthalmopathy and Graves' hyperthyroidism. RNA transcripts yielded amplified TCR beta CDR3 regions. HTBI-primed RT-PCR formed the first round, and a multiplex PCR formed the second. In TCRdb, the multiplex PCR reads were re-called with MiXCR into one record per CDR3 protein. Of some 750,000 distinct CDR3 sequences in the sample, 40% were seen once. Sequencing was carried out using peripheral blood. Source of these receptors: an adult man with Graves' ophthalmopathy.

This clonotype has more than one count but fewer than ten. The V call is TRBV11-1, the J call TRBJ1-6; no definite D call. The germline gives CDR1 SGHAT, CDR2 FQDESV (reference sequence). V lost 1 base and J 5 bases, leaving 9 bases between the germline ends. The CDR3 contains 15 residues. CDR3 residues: CASSLGGWDNSPLHF. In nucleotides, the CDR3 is TGTGCCAGCAGCTTAGGGGGATGGGATAATTCACCCCTCCACTTT. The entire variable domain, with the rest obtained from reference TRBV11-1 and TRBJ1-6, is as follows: EAEVAQSPRYKITEKSQAVAFWCDPISGHATLYWYRQILGQGPELLVQFQDESVVDDSQLPKDRFSAERLKGVDSTLKIQPAELGDSAMYLCASSLGGWDNSPLHFGNGTRLTVT.

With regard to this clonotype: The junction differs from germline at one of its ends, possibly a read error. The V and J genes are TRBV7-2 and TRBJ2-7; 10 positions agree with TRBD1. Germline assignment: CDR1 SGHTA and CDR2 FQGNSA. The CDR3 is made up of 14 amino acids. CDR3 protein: CASSLGQGAYVQYF. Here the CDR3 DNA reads TGTGCCAGCAGCTTAGGACAGGGGGCCTACGTGCAGTACTTC.

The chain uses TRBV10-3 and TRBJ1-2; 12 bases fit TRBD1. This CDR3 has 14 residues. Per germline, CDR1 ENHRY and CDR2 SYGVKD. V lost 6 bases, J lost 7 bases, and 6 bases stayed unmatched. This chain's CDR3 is CAISGTGGEFGYTF. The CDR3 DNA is TGTGCCATCAGCGGGACAGGGGGCGAGTTTGGCTACACCTTC.

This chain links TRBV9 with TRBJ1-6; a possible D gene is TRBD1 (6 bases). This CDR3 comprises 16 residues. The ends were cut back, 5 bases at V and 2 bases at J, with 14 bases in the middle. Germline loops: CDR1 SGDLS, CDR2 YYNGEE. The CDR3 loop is CASSELGGTYNSPLHF. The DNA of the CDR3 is TGTGCCAGCAGTGAATTGGGGGGCACCTATAATTCACCCCTCCACTTT. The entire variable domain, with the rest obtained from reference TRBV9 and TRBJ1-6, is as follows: DSGVTQTPKHLITATGQRVTLRCSPRSGDLSVYWYQQSLDQGLQFLIQYYNGEERAKGNILERFSAQQFPDLHSELNLSSLELGDSALYFCASSELGGTYNSPLHFGNGTRLTVT.

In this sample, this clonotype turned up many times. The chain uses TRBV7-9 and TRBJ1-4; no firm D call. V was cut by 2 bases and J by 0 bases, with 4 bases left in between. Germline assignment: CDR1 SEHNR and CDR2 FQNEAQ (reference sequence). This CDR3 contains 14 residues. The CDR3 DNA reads TGTGCCAGCAGCTTACGAGCAACTAATGAAAAACTGTTTTTT. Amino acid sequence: CASSLRATNEKLFF.

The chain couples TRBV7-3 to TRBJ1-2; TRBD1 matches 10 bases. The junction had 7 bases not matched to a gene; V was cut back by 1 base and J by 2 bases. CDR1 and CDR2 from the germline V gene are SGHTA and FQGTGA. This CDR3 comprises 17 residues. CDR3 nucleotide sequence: TGTGCCAGCAGCTTAATGCCAGGACAGGGGGGAAACTATGGCTACACCTTC. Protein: CASSLMPGQGGNYGYTF.

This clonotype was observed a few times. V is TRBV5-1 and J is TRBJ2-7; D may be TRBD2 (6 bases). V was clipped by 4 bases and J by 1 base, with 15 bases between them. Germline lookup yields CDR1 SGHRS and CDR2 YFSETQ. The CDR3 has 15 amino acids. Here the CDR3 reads CASSPGASASYEQYF. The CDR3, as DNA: TGCGCCAGCAGCCCCGGTGCTAGCGCTTCCTACGAGCAGTACTTC. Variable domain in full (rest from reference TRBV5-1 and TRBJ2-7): KAGVTQTPRYLIKTRGQQVTLSCSPISGHRSVSWYQQTPGQGLQFLFEYFSETQRNKGNFPGRFSGRQFSNSRSEMNVSTLELGDSALYLCASSPGASASYEQYFGPGTRLTVT.

CDR3 in amino acids: CASSPVTSGSYEQYF. The DNA of the CDR3 is TGTGCCAGCTCACCGGTGACGAGCGGGTCTTACGAGCAGTACTTC. The chain couples TRBV15 to TRBJ2-7; possible D gene TRBD2, 6 bases. The length of the CDR3 is 15 residues. Per the germline V gene, CDR1 is LNHNV and CDR2 is YYDKDF (reference sequence). V gave up 10 bases and J gave up 4 bases, with 23 bases separating them.

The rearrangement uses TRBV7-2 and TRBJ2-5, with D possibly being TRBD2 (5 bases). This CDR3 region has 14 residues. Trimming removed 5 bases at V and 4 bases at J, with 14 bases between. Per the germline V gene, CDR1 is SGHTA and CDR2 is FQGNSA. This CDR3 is CASSPELAGETQYF. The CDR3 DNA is TGTGCCAGCAGCCCCGAACTCGCGGGAGAGACCCAGTACTTC.

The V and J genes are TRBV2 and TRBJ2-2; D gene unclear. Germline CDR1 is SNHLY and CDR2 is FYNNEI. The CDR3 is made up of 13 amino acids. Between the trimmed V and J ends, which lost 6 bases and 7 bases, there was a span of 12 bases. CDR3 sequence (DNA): TGTGCCAGCAGCCCGACTGCTCTCGGGGAGCTGTTTTTT. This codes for CASSPTALGELFF.

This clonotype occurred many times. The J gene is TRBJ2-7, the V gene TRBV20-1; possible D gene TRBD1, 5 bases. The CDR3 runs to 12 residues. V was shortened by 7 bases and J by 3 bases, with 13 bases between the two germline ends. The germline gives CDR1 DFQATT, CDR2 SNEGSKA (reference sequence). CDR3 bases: TGCAGTGTTTTAGAGACAGACTACGAGCAGTACTTC. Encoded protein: CSVLETDYEQYF.

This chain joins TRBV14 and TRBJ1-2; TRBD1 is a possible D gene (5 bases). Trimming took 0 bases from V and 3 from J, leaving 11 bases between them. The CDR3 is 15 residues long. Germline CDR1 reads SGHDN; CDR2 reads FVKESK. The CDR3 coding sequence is TGTGCCAGCAGCCAAGATAGAGGGGCCGACTATGGCTACACCTTC. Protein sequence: CASSQDRGADYGYTF.